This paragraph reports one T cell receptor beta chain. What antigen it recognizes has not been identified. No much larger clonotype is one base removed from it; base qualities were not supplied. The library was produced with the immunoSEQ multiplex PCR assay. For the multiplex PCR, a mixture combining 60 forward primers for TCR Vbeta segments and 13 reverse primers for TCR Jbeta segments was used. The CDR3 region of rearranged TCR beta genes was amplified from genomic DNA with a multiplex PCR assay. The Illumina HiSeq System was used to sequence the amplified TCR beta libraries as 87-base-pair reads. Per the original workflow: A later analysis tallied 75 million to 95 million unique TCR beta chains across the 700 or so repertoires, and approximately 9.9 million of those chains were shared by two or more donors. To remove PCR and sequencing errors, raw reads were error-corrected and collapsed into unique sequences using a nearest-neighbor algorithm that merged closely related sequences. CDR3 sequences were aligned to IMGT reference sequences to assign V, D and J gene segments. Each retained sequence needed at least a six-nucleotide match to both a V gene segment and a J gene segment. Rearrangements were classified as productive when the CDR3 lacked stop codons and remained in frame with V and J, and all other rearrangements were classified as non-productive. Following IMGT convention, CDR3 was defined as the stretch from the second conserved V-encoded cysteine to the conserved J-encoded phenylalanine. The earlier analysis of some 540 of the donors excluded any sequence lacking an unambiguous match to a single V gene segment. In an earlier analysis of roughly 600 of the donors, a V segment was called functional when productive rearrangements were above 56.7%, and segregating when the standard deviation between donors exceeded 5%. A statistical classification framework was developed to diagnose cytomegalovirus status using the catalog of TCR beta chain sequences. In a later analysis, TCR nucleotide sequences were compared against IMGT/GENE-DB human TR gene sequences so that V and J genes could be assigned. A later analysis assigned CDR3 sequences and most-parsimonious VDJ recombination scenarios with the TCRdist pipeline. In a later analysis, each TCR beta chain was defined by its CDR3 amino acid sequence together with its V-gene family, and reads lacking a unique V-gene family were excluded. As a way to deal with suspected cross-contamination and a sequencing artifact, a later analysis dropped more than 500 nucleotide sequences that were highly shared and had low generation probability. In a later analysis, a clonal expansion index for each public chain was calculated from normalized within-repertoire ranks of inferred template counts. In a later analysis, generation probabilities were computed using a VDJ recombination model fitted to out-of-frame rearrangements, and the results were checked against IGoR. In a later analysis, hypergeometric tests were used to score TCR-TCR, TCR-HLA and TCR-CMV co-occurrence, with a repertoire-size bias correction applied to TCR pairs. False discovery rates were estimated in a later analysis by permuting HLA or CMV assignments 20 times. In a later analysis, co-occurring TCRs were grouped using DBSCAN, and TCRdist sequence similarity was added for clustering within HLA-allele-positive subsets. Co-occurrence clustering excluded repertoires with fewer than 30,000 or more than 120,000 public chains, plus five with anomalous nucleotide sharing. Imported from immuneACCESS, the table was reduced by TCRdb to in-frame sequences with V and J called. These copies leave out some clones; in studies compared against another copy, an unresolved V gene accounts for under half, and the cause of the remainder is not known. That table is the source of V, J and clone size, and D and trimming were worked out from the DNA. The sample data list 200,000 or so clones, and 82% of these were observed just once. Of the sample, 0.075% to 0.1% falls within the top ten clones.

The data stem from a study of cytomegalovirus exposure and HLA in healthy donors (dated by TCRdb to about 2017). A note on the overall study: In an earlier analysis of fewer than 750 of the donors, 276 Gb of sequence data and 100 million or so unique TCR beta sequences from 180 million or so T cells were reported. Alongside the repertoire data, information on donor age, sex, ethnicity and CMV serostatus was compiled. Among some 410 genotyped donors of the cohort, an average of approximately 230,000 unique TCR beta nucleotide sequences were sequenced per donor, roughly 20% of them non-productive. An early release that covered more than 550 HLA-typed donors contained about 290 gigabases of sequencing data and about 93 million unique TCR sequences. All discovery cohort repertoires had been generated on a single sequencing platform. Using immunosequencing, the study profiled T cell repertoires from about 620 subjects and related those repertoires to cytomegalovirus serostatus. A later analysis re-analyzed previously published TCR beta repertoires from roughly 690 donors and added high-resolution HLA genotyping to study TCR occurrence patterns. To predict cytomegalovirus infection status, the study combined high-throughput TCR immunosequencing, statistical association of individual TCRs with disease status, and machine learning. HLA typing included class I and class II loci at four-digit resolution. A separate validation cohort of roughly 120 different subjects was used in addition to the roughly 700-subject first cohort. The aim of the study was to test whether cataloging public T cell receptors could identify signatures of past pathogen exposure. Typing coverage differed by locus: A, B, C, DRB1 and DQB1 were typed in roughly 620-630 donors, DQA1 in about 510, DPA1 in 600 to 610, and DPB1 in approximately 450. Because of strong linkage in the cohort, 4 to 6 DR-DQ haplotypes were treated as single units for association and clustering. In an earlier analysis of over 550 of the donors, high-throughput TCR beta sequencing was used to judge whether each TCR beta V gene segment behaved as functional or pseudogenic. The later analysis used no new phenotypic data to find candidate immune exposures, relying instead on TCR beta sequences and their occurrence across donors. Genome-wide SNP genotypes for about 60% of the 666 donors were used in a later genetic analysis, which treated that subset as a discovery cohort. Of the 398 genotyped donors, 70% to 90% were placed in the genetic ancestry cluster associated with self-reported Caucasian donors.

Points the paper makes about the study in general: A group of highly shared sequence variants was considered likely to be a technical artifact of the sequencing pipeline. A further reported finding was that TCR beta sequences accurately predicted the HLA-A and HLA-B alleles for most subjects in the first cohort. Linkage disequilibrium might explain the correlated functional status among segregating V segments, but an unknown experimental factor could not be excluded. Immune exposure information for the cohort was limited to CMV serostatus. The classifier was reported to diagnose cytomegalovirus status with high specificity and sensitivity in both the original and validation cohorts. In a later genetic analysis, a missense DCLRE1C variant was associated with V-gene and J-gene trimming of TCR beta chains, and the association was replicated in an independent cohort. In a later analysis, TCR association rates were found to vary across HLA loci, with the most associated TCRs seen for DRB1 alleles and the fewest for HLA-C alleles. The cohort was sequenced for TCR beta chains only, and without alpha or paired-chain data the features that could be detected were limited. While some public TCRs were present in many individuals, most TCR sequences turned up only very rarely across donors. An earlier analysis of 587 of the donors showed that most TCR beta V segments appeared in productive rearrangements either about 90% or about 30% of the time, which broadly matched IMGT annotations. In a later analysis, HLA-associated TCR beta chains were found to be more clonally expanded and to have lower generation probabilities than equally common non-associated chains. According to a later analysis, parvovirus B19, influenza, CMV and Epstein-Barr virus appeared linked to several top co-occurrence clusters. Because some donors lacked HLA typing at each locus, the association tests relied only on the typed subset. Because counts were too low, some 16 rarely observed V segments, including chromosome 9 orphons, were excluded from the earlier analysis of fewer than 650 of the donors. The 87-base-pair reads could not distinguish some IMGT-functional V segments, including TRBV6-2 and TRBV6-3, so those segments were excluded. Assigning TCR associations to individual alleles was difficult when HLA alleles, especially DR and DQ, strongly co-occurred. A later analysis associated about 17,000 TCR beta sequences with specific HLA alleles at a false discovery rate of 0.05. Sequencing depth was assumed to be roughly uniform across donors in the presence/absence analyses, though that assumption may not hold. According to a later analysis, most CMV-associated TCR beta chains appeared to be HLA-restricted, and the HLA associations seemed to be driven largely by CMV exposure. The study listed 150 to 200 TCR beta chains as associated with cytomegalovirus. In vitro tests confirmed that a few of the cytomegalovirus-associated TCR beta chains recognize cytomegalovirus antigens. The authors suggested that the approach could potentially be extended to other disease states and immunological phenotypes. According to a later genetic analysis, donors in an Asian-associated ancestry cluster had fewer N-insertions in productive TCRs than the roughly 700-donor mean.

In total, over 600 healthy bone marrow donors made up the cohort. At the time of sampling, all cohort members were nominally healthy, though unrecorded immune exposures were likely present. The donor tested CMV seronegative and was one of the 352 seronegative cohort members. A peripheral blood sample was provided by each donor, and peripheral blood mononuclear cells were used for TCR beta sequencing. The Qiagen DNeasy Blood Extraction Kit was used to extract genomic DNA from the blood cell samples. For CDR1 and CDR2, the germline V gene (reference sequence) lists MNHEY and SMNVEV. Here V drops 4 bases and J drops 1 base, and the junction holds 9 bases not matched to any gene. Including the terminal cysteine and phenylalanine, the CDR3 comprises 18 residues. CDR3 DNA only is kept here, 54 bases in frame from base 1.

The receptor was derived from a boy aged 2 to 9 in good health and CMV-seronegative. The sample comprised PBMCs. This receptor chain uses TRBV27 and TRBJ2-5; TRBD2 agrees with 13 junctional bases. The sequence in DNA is TGTGCCAGCAGTTCCATACCGACTAGCGGGGGGTCCCAAGAGACCCAGTACTTC. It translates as CASSSIPTSGGSQETQYF.